These T cell receptor beta chains were read from a single sample in a study of cytomegalovirus exposure and HLA in healthy donors. Repertoires were generated with immunoSEQ multiplex PCR, while TCRdb's copy carries only in-frame clones and drops some. Altogether approximately 170,000 clones are present, approximately 77% being singletons, with the ten largest covering about 1.5%. Material for sequencing was PBMCs. The receptors were sampled from a male donor in good health and CMV-seronegative. Both conserved end residues are part of each CDR3. The D gene is left open where the match is weak. The size of a clone is reported for some rows only, either as once, few or many, or as a class for expanded clones.

TRBV6-6	TRBJ1-3	.	TRBD1	CASSPGTGLGNTIYF	TGTGCCAGCAGTCCCGGGACAGGGCTTGGAAACACCATATATTTT
TRBV15	TRBJ1-2	.	.	CATSRDSTSNYGYTF	TGTGCCACCAGCAGAGATTCGACTTCGAACTATGGCTACACCTTC
TRBV10-2	TRBJ2-3	.	.	CASFDRQEFLTSTDTQYF	TGCGCCAGCTTCGATAGACAGGAGTTCCTTACTAGCACAGATACGCAGTATTTT
TRBV5-4	TRBJ2-3	.	TRBD2	CASSPKGGRGLDTQYF	TGTGCCAGCAGCCCTAAGGGCGGGAGGGGCTTGGATACGCAGTATTTT
TRBV19	TRBJ2-7	.	.	CASSMKDWNTYEQYF	TGTGCCAGTAGTATGAAGGACTGGAATACCTACGAGCAGTACTTC
TRBV7-9	TRBJ1-5	.	TRBD1	CASTPGGFGQPQHF	TGTGCCAGCACCCCAGGGGGTTTTGGGCAGCCCCAGCATTTT
TRBV7-2	TRBJ1-2	once	TRBD1	CASSLIQGAVYGYTF	TGTGCCAGCAGCTTAATCCAGGGGGCGGTCTATGGCTACACCTTC
TRBV7-9	TRBJ2-7	.	.	CSSSRHAEQYF	TGTTCCAGCAGCCGACATGCCGAGCAGTACTTC
TRBV13	TRBJ2-5	few	.	CASSFGQQETQYF	TGTGCCAGCAGCTTTGGACAGCAAGAGACCCAGTACTTC
TRBV25-1	TRBJ1-6	.	TRBD1	CASSEGTGRNSPLHF	TGTGCCAGCAGTGAAGGGACAGGGAGGAATTCACCCCTCCACTTT
TRBV19	TRBJ2-6	.	.	CASTAGRGSGANVLTF	TGTGCCAGTACCGCTGGGCGGGGCTCTGGGGCCAACGTCCTGACTTTC
TRBV5-4	TRBJ1-1	.	TRBD1	CASTPRQGAEAFF	TGTGCCAGCACCCCCCGACAGGGGGCTGAAGCTTTCTTT
TRBV11-2	TRBJ2-7	.	.	CASSLEYSYYEQYF	TGTGCCAGCAGCTTAGAATACTCTTACTACGAGCAGTACTTC
TRBV2	TRBJ2-7	.	.	CASRRGGGEQYF	TGTGCCAGCAGGCGTGGGGGAGGCGAGCAGTACTTC
TRBV19	TRBJ2-1	.	TRBD2	CASSTRATSGIDNEQFF	TGTGCCAGTAGTACAAGGGCGACTAGCGGGATTGACAATGAGCAGTTCTTC
TRBV5-1	TRBJ1-1	.	.	CASSMSAGIMNTEAFF	TGCGCCAGCAGTATGTCCGCAGGGATCATGAACACTGAAGCTTTCTTT
TRBV25-1	TRBJ2-4	.	TRBD1	CASSEDRAPFKNIQYF	TGTGCCAGCAGTGAGGACAGGGCACCATTCAAAAACATTCAGTACTTC
TRBV30	TRBJ1-5	.	.	CAWRSGRNQPQHF	TGTGCCTGGAGGTCGGGGAGGAATCAGCCCCAGCATTTT
TRBV12-5	TRBJ1-2	.	TRBD1	CASGRDSLDYGYTF	TGTGCTAGTGGGCGGGACAGCTTGGACTATGGCTACACCTTC
TRBV6-6	TRBJ2-7	.	TRBD1	CASSYYRGYYEQYF	TGTGCCAGCAGTTACTACAGGGGCTACTACGAGCAGTACTTC
TRBV5-1	TRBJ2-6	.	.	CASSPISGANVLTF	TGCGCCAGCAGCCCCATCTCTGGGGCCAACGTCCTGACTTTC